This TCR beta chain was identified during a study of T cell changes during pregnancy in multiple sclerosis. The CDR3 totals 12 residues. Germline CDR1 is SGHTA and CDR2 is FQGNSA. V was clipped by 3 bases and J by 5 bases, with 7 bases between them. The method was immunoSEQ multiplex PCR; TCRdb's version includes in-frame clones alone and lacks a portion of them. The sample has roughly 30,000 clones, over 65% seen once. Relative to its sample, this clone is medium-sized. The rearrangement uses TRBV7-2 and TRBJ1-1; D is undetermined. Source: CD8+ T cells from peripheral blood mononuclear cells, taken after pregnancy. The clonotype originates from a female donor with multiple sclerosis, enrolled in a pregnancy study. The CDR3 coding sequence is TGTGCCAGCAGCTTCGGAGCAACTGAAGCTTTCTTT. Its protein product is CASSFGATEAFF.